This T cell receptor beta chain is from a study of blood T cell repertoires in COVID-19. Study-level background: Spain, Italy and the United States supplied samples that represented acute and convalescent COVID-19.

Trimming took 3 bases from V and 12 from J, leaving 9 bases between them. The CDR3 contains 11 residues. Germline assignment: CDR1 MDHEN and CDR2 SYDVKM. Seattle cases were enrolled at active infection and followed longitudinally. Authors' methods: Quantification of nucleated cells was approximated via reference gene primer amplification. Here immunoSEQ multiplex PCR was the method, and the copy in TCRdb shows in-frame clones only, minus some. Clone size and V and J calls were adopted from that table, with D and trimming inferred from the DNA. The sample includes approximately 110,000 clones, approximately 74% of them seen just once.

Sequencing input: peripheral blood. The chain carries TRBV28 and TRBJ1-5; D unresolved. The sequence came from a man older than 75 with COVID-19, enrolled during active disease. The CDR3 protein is CASSFFGSQHF. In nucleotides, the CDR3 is TGTGCCAGCAGTTTTTTCGGTAGCCAGCATTTT.